This T cell receptor beta chain was found in a study of shared clonotypes between healthy human individuals. Assay used: immunoSEQ multiplex PCR; TCRdb lists only in-frame clones, some missing. The sample lists millions of clones, just over 90% occurring once. General observations from the study: Sampling used blood alone; tissue repertoires probably differ.

Notes on this clone: No antigen is known for it. Other DNA sequences in this specimen translate into the identical CDR3.

This clonotype originated in a man in his late teens or twenties in good health. Sequenced material: naive CD4+ T cells sorted from blood. Subset reported: CD45RA+ positively selected.

The CDR3 sequence: CASSDGYEQYF. CDR3 nucleotide sequence: TGCGCCAGCAGTGACGGCTACGAGCAGTACTTC. The chain is built from TRBV10-1 and TRBJ2-7; D is ambiguous. The CDR3 is made up of 11 amino acids. CDR1 and CDR2 from the germline V gene are WNHNN and SYGVQD (reference sequence). V lost 3 bases, J lost 3 bases, and 3 bases lay in between.